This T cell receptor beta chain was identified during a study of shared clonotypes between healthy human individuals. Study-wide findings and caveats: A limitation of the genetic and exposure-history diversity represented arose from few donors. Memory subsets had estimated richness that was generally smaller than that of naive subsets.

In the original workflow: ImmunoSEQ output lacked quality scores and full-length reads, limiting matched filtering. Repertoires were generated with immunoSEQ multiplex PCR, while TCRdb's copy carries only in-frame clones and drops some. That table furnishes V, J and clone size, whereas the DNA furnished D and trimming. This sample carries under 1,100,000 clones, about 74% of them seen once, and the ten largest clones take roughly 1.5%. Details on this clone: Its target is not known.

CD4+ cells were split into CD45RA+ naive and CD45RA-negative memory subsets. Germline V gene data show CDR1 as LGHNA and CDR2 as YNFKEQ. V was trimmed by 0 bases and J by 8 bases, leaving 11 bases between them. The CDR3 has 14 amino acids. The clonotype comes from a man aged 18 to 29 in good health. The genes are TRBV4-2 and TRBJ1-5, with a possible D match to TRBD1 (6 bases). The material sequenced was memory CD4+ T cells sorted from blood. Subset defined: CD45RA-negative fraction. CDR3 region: CASSQEKGVEPQHF. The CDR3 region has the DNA TGTGCCAGCAGCCAAGAGAAGGGGGTCGAGCCCCAGCATTTT.